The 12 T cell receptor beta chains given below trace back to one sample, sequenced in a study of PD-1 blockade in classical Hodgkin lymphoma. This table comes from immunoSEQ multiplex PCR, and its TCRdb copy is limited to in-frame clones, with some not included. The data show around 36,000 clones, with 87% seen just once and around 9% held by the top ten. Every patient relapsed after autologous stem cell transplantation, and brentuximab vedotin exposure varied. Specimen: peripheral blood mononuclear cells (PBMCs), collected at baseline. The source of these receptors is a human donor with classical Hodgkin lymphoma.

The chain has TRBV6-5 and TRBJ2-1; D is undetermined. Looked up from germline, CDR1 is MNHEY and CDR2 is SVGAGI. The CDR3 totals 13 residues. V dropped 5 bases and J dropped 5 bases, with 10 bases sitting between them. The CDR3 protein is CASSHTENNEQFF. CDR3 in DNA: TGTGCCAGCAGTCACACAGAGAACAATGAGCAGTTCTTC.

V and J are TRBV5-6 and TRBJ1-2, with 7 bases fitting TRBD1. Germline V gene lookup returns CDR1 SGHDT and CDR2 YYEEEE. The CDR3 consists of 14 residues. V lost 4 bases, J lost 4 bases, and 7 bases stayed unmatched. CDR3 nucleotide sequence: TGTGCCAGCAGCGCGACAGGGAAATCCTATGGCTACACCTTC. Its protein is CASSATGKSYGYTF.

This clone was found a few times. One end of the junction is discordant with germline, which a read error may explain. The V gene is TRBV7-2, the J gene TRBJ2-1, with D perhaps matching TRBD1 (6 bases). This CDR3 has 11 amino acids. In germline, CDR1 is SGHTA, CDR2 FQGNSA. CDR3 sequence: CASSLGSEGVF. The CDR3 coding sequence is TGTGCCAGCAGCTTAGGGTCAGAGGGGGTCTTC. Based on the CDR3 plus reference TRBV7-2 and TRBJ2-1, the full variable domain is GAGVSQSPSNKVTEKGKDVELRCDPISGHTALYWYRQSLGQGLEFLIYFQGNSAPDKSGLPSDRFSAERTGGSVSTLTIQRTQQEDSAVYLCASSLGSEGVFGPGTRLTVL.

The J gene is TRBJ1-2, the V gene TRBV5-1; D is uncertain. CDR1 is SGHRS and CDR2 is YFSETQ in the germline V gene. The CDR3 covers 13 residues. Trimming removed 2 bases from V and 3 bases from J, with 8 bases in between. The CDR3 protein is CASSFGVDYGYTF. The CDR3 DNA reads TGCGCCAGCAGCTTCGGCGTTGACTATGGCTACACCTTC. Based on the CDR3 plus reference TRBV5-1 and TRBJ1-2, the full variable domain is KAGVTQTPRYLIKTRGQQVTLSCSPISGHRSVSWYQQTPGQGLQFLFEYFSETQRNKGNFPGRFSGRQFSNSRSEMNVSTLELGDSALYLCASSFGVDYGYTFGSGTRLTVV.

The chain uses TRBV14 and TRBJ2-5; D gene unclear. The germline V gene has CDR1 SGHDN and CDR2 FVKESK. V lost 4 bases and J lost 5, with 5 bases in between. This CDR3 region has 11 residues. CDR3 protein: CASSPGETQYF. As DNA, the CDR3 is TGTGCCAGCAGCCCTGGGGAGACCCAGTACTTC. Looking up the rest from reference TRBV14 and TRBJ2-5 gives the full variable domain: EAGVTQFPSHSVIEKGQTVTLRCDPISGHDNLYWYRRVMGKEIKFLLHFVKESKQDESGMPNNRFLAERTGGTYSTLKVQPAELEDSGVYFCASSPGETQYFGPGTRLLVL.

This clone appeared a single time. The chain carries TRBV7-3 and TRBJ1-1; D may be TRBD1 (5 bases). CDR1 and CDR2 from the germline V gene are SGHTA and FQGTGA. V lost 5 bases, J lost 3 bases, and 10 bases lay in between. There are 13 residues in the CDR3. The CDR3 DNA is TGTGCCAGCAGCCGACTAGGGGACACTGAAGCTTTCTTT. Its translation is CASSRLGDTEAFF.

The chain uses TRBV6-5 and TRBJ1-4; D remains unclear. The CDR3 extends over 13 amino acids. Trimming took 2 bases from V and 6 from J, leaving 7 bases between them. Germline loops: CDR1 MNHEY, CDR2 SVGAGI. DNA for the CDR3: TGTGCCAGCAGTTACAGCGCGCATGAAAAACTGTTTTTT. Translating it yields CASSYSAHEKLFF.

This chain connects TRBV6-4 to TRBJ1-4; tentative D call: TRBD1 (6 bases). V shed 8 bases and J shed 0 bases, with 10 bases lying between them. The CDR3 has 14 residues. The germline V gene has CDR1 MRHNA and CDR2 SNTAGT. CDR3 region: CASRDTSTNEKLFF. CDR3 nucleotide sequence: TGTGCCAGCCGGGACACTTCAACTAATGAAAAACTGTTTTTT.

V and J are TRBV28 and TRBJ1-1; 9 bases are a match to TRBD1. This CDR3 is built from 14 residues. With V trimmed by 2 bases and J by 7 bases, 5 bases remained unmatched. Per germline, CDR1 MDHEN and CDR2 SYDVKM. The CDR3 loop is CASSLQDRGFEAFF. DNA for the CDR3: TGTGCCAGCAGTTTACAGGACAGGGGCTTTGAAGCTTTCTTT.

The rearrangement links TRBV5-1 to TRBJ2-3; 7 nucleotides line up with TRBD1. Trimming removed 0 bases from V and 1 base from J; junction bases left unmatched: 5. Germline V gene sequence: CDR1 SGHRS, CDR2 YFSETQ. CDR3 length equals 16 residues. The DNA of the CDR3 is TGCGCCAGCAGCTTGGGTACAGGGGATCGCACAGATACGCAGTATTTT. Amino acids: CASSLGTGDRTDTQYF.

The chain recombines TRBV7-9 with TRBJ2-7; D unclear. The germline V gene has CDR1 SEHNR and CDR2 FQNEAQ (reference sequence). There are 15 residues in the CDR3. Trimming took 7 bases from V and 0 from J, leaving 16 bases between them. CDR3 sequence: CASMSWVMGSYEQYF. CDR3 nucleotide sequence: TGTGCCAGCATGTCTTGGGTAATGGGCTCCTACGAGCAGTACTTC.

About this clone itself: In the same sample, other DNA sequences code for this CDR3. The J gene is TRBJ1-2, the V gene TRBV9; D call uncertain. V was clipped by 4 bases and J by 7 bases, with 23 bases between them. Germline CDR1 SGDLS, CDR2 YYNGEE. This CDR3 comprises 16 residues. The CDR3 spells CASSTMGAETGGGYTF. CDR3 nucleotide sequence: TGTGCCAGCAGCACCATGGGCGCCGAGACGGGCGGTGGCTACACCTTC.